Each of the 2 T cell receptor beta chains below was sequenced from the same sample in a study of blood T cell repertoires in COVID-19. TCRdb's table, derived via immunoSEQ multiplex PCR, lists solely in-frame clones and lacks some. The sample has about 97,000 clones, around 90% seen once. Material for sequencing was peripheral blood. The receptors here all came from a woman aged 45-65 years with COVID-19, enrolled during active disease.

This clone was seen more than once but under ten times. The gene calls are TRBV12-3 or TRBV12-4 and TRBJ2-7, with D perhaps matching TRBD1 (5 bases). The CDR3 totals 12 residues. V lost 5 bases, J lost 6 bases, and 11 bases lay in between. DNA for the CDR3: TGTGCCAGCAGTCCCAGGGCTGCCGAGCAGTACTTC. Residues: CASSPRAAEQYF.

The chain combines TRBV5-8 with TRBJ2-7, with D maybe TRBD1 (6 bases). Germline V CDR1 and CDR2: SGHTS, YDEGEE. This CDR3 comprises 13 residues. Trimming cost V 4 bases and J 2 bases, with 10 bases left between them. Written as DNA, the CDR3 is TGTGCCAGCAGCGCCCAGGGGACCTACGAGCAGTACTTC. As protein: CASSAQGTYEQYF.